This is a list of T cell receptor beta chains from one sample in a study of shared clonotypes between healthy human individuals. Measured with immunoSEQ multiplex PCR; TCRdb has only the in-frame clones, and not every one. The data contain some 480,000 clones, 79% of them singletons. Material: PBMCs. Receptors originate from a woman aged 40 to 55 in good health. Some clones in this sample may be carry-over from other donors' samples. CDR3s leave out the opening cysteine and the closing phenylalanine or tryptophan.

v_call,j_call,cdr3_aa
TRBV7-2,TRBJ2-7,ASSLDLSGDKQY
TRBV5-8,TRBJ2-7,ASSLETNRGHEQY
TRBV5-4,TRBJ2-3,ASSPGLDTDTQY
TRBV5-1,TRBJ1-2,ASSLTLEGGYT
TRBV6-1,TRBJ2-3,ASRRLAGVLDTQY
TRBV19,TRBJ2-7,ASSRIGLAGGDEQY
TRBV18,TRBJ1-2,ASSPGPGGQGAYGYT
TRBV4-1,TRBJ2-7,ASRPTENNALEQY
TRBV7-2,TRBJ2-7,ASSGTRYEQY
TRBV7-9,TRBJ2-7,ASSFDGPYEQY
TRBV28,TRBJ1-2,ASSPGGLHYGYT
TRBV5-8,TRBJ1-3,ASGYRVKGNTIY
TRBV5-1,TRBJ2-1,ASSIKREVGNEQF
TRBV9,TRBJ2-3,ASSVVSGSDTQY
TRBV18,TRBJ2-3,ASSPPGSDTQY
TRBV19,TRBJ1-5,TSRRQVNQPQH
TRBV18,TRBJ1-3,ASSPPIGLKRNTIY
TRBV5-1,TRBJ2-2,ASSLETSGGGTGELF
TRBV19,TRBJ1-5,ASSPSRVRLH
TRBV2,TRBJ1-5,ASSEGVGQPQH
TRBV5-1,TRBJ2-7,ASNSGGGYEQY
TRBV19,TRBJ2-2,ASREEEGGELF
TRBV21-1,TRBJ2-2,ASSKASWLAGVYTGELF
TRBV28,TRBJ1-4,ASSPEMYTNEKLF
TRBV4-3,TRBJ2-2,ASSHYSTGDGELF
TRBV20-1,TRBJ2-1,SAQNYNEQF
TRBV5-8,TRBJ2-1,ASSLARTSGSYNEQF
TRBV11-2,TRBJ2-1,ASSPNPGQGRNEQF
TRBV7-3,TRBJ2-5,ASSATGLETQY
TRBV28,TRBJ2-7,ASSLPRDRGRQSYEQY
TRBV10-3,TRBJ2-2,AISESGLAVNTGELF
TRBV19,TRBJ2-2,ASRRQSTGELF
TRBV4-2,TRBJ2-7,ASSQISGVGRNYEQY
TRBV11-3,TRBJ2-7,ASSLGRGYEQY
TRBV7-2,TRBJ1-1,ASSFIGLHTEAF
TRBV11-2,TRBJ2-7,ASSKDRAIYEQY
TRBV7-2,TRBJ2-7,ASSPPAVAYEQY
TRBV19,TRBJ2-1,ASTLRGQGISYNEQF
TRBV19,TRBJ1-2,ASSIDPRTGWGYGYT
TRBV5-1,TRBJ1-3,ASSFEALGGGSGNTIY